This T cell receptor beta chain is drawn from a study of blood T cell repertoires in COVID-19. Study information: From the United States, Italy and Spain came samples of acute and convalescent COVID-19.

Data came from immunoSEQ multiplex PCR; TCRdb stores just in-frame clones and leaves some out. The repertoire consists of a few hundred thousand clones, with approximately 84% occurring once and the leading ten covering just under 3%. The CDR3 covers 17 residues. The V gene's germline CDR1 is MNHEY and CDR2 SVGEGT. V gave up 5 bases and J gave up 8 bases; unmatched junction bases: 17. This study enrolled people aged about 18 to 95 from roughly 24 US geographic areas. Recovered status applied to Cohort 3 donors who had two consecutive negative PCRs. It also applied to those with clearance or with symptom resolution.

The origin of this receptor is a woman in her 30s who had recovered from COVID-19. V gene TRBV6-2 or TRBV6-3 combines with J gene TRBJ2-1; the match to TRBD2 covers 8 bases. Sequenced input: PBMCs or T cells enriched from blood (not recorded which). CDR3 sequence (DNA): TGTGCCAGCAGTACCGGCGGAGCGGGAGAGTTATTCGATGAGCAGTTCTTC. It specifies CASSTGGAGELFDEQFF.